This TCR beta chain stems from a study of molecular identifiers for immune sequencing clone quantification. Turning to the study itself: Replicates involved a five-way split of RNA from roughly 18,000 or 92,000 naive CD8 cells, with sequencing of four.

The sample holds a few counts of this clonotype. Previously described methods and listed TCR primers produced bulk TCR libraries. TCRdb recomputed calls from the PCR reads with MiXCR, one row per CDR3 protein. There are about 510,000 distinct CDR3 sequences in the sample; over 20% occur only once, and roughly 0.81% lies in the top ten. Every naive CD8 library was made from between roughly 20,000 and 1,000,000 sorted cells with 10%, 30% or 50% RNA. Naive CD8 T cells were sorted as CD8+CD4-CCR7+CD45RA+. CDR3 length equals 16 residues. V dropped 3 bases and J dropped 0 bases, with 13 bases sitting between them. Germline-derived CDR1 and CDR2 are KGHSH and LQKENI.

The sequenced sample was naive CD8+ T cells from blood, with Jurkat cell RNA spiked in. Subset denoted: FACS-sorted CD8+CD4-CCR7+CD45RA+ naive T cells. The V gene is TRBV18, the J gene TRBJ2-3, with unresolved D. The TCR was taken from a human donor in good health. Some libraries in this study had Jurkat cell RNA spiked in. The CDR3 DNA is TGTGCCAGCTCACCGAACCGGATGGGGAGCACAGATACGCAGTATTTT. It translates to CASSPNRMGSTDTQYF.